The clone carrying this T cell receptor (beta chain) has a handful of counts. As yet, its antigen is unknown. The assay was immunoSEQ multiplex PCR, and TCRdb's table has in-frame clones only and misses some. The sample carries about 160,000 clones, roughly nine tenths recorded once. This sample was included in a study of cytomegalovirus exposure and HLA in healthy donors. General study results and limits: Testing in vitro showed a few CMV-associated chains specific for CMV antigens.

The germline gives CDR1 MGHDK, CDR2 SYGVNS. The V gene end was trimmed by 7 bases and the J gene end by 4 bases; junction bases not matched to a gene: 0. The length of the CDR3 is 11 residues. While the first cohort had several hundred subjects, the donors belonged to the separate validation cohort of about 120 subjects. Sequencing input: PBMCs. The chain has TRBV25-1 and TRBJ2-7; 8 bases align to TRBD1. The receptor was derived from a young woman in good health and CMV-seropositive. CDR3 in DNA: TGTGCCAGCAACAGGGGGTACGAGCAGTACTTC. It codes for CASNRGYEQYF.